A single sample is the source of the 32 T cell receptor beta chains below, sequenced in a study of blood T cell repertoires in COVID-19. Profiled with immunoSEQ multiplex PCR; TCRdb holds only in-frame clones, not every one. The data hold fewer than 250,000 clones, with about 83% observed a single time. The sequenced material came from peripheral blood. These receptors came from a woman in her seventies with active or convalescent COVID-19.

The chain recombines TRBV5-5 with TRBJ2-1; 7 bases line up with TRBD2. V lost 4 bases, J lost 7 bases, and 11 bases stayed unmatched. Germline V CDR1 and CDR2: SGHKS, YYEKEE (reference sequence). This CDR3 has 15 amino acids. The CDR3 DNA reads as TGTGCCAGCAGCCCCCTGGCGGGAGCAAAAAATGAGCAGTTCTTC. Residues: CASSPLAGAKNEQFF.

The chain uses TRBV3-1 (or the pseudogene TRBV3-2) and TRBJ2-3; D is possibly TRBD2 (5 bases). CDR1 is LGHDT and CDR2 is YNNKEL in the germline V gene (reference sequence). The CDR3 is 16 amino acids. Trimming removed 6 bases from V and 2 bases from J, with 18 bases in between. This chain's CDR3 is CASSGGLAVPTDTQYF. CDR3 coding DNA: TGTGCCAGCAGTGGAGGTCTGGCCGTACCCACAGATACGCAGTATTTT.

The table lists this clone with a count of one. The V gene is TRBV6-1, the J gene TRBJ1-1; D is ambiguous. Trimming stripped 3 bases from V and 1 base from J, with 15 bases between. Germline CDR1 reads MNHNS; CDR2 reads SASEGT. The CDR3 sequence is 16 residues long. CDR3 region: CASSDARLPSNTEAFF. The CDR3 bases are TGTGCCAGCAGTGATGCCCGACTCCCATCGAACACTGAAGCTTTCTTT.

The count of this clone is one. The V gene is TRBV28, the J gene TRBJ1-3; TRBD1 might be the D (6 bases). The CDR3 contains 16 residues. Trimming took 7 bases from V and 0 from J, leaving 16 bases between them. Germline lookup yields CDR1 MDHEN and CDR2 SYDVKM. CDR3 bases: TGTGCCAGCAAACAGGGCCCGATCTACTCTGGAAACACCATATATTTT. Protein sequence: CASKQGPIYSGNTIYF.

This chain joins TRBV7-9 and TRBJ2-1; 10 nucleotides agree with TRBD2. The trim removed 5 bases at V and 6 bases at J, leaving 7 bases unmatched. CDR1 is SEHNR and CDR2 is FQNEAQ in the germline V gene (reference sequence). The CDR3 is made up of 15 amino acids. CDR3 sequence: CASSPRVAGGNEQFF. In DNA, the CDR3 is TGTGCCAGCAGCCCCCGAGTAGCGGGGGGCAATGAGCAGTTCTTC. Full variable domain (outside the CDR3, taken from reference TRBV7-9 and TRBJ2-1): DTGVSQNPRHKITKRGQNVTFRCDPISEHNRLYWYRQTLGQGPEFLTYFQNEAQLEKSRLLSDRFSAERPKGSFSTLEIQRTEQGDSAMYLCASSPRVAGGNEQFFGPGTRLTVL.

This clone has ten or more counts. V gene TRBV10-3 combines with J gene TRBJ1-2, with D possibly being TRBD1 (5 bases). Trimming took 2 bases from V and 4 from J, leaving 8 bases between them. The CDR3 extends over 13 amino acids. Germline V CDR1 and CDR2: ENHRY, SYGVKD. CDR3 sequence: CAISEQGRYGYTF. In DNA form, the CDR3 reads TGTGCCATCAGTGAGCAGGGCCGCTATGGCTACACCTTC.

Only a few counts were recorded for this clone. The V call is TRBV10-3, the J call TRBJ2-7; 8 bases line up with TRBD1. The CDR3 sequence is 14 residues long. Trimming at V came to 6 bases and at J to 3 bases, leaving 7 bases not matched to a gene. Germline lookup yields CDR1 ENHRY and CDR2 SYGVKD. Here the CDR3 DNA reads TGTGCCATCAGAAACTCAGGGGGCAGCTACGAGCAGTACTTC. Translating it yields CAIRNSGGSYEQYF.

The chain carries TRBV10-2 and TRBJ2-1, with TRBD2 identical over 15 bases. With 0 bases clipped from V and 5 bases from J, the junction kept 5 bases outside the gene matches. Germline V gene sequence: CDR1 WSHSY, CDR2 SAAADI. This CDR3 region has 18 residues. The CDR3 reads CASSESVGLAGGHNEQFF. For the CDR3, the DNA is TGCGCCAGCAGTGAGTCAGTCGGACTAGCGGGGGGGCACAATGAGCAGTTCTTC.

DNA for the CDR3: TGCGCCAGCAGCCAAGAGGTCGGGGAGCAGTACTTC. It specifies CASSQEVGEQYF. The chain joins TRBV4-1 to TRBJ2-7; D unresolved. Germline V gene sequence: CDR1 MGHRA, CDR2 YSYEKL. V dropped 0 bases and J dropped 7 bases, with 7 bases sitting between them. The CDR3 is 12 amino acids.

This clone has just a few counts. The chain employs TRBV19 and TRBJ1-6, with TRBD1 as a possible D gene (5 bases). CDR3 length equals 13 residues. The V gene's germline CDR1 is LNHDA and CDR2 SQIVND (reference sequence). The V end lost 6 bases, the J end lost 7 bases, and 10 bases lay between the germline ends. CDR3 sequence: CASRTTENSPLHF. As DNA, the CDR3 is TGTGCCAGTAGGACGACAGAGAATTCACCCCTCCACTTT.

Here the CDR3 DNA reads TGTGCCACCAGTGGCCCTTTTGGCGGGGTCGGCACAGATACGCAGTATTTT. Its protein is CATSGPFGGVGTDTQYF. The chain uses TRBV24-1 and TRBJ2-3; TRBD2 is a possible D gene (6 bases). The V gene lost 5 bases and the J gene lost 1 base, with 18 bases spanning the gap. The V gene's germline CDR1 is KGHDR and CDR2 SFDVKD. The CDR3 is 17 residues long.

The rearrangement joins TRBV30 to TRBJ2-7; weak D call: TRBD1 (6 bases). Between the trimmed V and J ends, which lost 0 bases and 2 bases, there was a span of 8 bases. The CDR3 spans 13 residues. Germline values: CDR1 GTSNPN, CDR2 SVGIG (reference sequence). The CDR3 region has the DNA TGTGCCTGGAGTGTAGCAGGGGCCTACGAGCAGTACTTC. Translation gives CAWSVAGAYEQYF.

The chain is built from TRBV9 and TRBJ2-1; 9 positions agree with TRBD2. Trimming at V came to 5 bases and at J to 10 bases, leaving 10 bases not matched to a gene. Germline assignment: CDR1 SGDLS and CDR2 YYNGEE. This CDR3 is built from 14 residues. The CDR3 nucleotides are TGTGCCAGCAGTTTTTCGACTAGCGGCCCGGAGCAGTTCTTC. This codes for CASSFSTSGPEQFF.

The chain carries TRBV28 and TRBJ2-1, with TRBD2 matching 8 bases. Germline trimming cut 3 bases from V and 1 base from J; bases unmatched to any gene: 8. The CDR3 totals 17 residues. From germline, CDR1 is MDHEN and CDR2 SYDVKM. CDR3 in amino acids: CASSLPPGLGSYNEQFF. The CDR3 DNA sequence: TGTGCCAGCAGTTTGCCCCCGGGACTAGGTTCCTACAATGAGCAGTTCTTC.

The gene calls are TRBV7-6 and TRBJ2-1; 7 nucleotides align to TRBD1. This CDR3 spans 15 amino acids. V was clipped by 0 bases and J by 4 bases; unmatched bases: 3. Germline V lookup: CDR1 SGHVS, CDR2 FNYEAQ. CDR3 loop: CASSLAGGFYNEQFF. CDR3 coding DNA: TGTGCCAGCAGCTTAGCAGGGGGCTTTTACAATGAGCAGTTCTTC.

V is TRBV5-6 and J is TRBJ2-1, with TRBD1 as a possible D gene (7 bases). Looked up from germline, CDR1 is SGHDT and CDR2 is YYEEEE. Trimming removed 1 base from V and 2 bases from J, with 16 bases in between. The CDR3 covers 17 residues. The CDR3 region is CASSLSQGRPPYNEQFF. The CDR3 nucleotides read TGTGCCAGCAGCTTGTCACAGGGGAGGCCACCCTACAATGAGCAGTTCTTC.

The chain links TRBV6-5 to TRBJ1-6; D gene unclear. The CDR3 consists of 13 residues. Trimming removed 3 bases at V and 5 bases at J, with 5 bases between. Per the germline V gene, CDR1 is MNHEY and CDR2 is SVGAGI. CDR3 protein: CASSYQDNSPLHF. CDR3 bases: TGTGCCAGCAGTTATCAGGATAATTCACCCCTCCACTTT.

This clone was seen more than once but under ten times. The rearrangement uses TRBV28 and TRBJ1-1; 7 bases map to TRBD1. CDR1 is MDHEN and CDR2 is SYDVKM in the germline V gene. The trim removed 7 bases at V and 6 bases at J, leaving 14 bases unmatched. The CDR3 consists of 15 residues. The CDR3 loop is CASIPPGRGLSEAFF. DNA of the CDR3: TGTGCCAGCATACCCCCTGGCAGGGGGTTATCTGAAGCTTTCTTT.

The genes are TRBV27 and TRBJ1-6; no firm D call. Trimming left V 6 bases short and J 6 bases short, with 12 bases between. Germline loops: CDR1 MNHEY, CDR2 SMNVEV (reference sequence). The CDR3 is 14 amino acids. The DNA for the CDR3 is TGTGCCAGCAGCCAGTTACCAATTAATTCACCCCTCCACTTT. Encoded protein: CASSQLPINSPLHF.

The chain links TRBV3-1 (or the pseudogene TRBV3-2) to TRBJ2-5; TRBD1 agrees at 8 bases. Germline CDR1 and CDR2: LGHDT and YNNKEL (reference sequence). This CDR3 contains 15 residues. The J segment lost 7 bases and the V segment lost 0 bases, leaving 7 bases of the junction unmatched. This CDR3 reads CASSQEGTGVLTQYF. The DNA of the CDR3 is TGTGCCAGCAGCCAAGAGGGGACAGGAGTCTTGACCCAGTACTTC.

The V and J genes are TRBV6-6 and TRBJ2-2, with TRBD1 as a possible D gene (6 bases). The ends were cut back, 5 bases at V and 6 bases at J, with 19 bases in the middle. Germline V gene lookup returns CDR1 MNHNY and CDR2 SVGAGI (reference sequence). The CDR3 sequence is 16 residues long. CDR3 coding DNA: TGTGCCAGCAGTCGACGTACAGGGCACTTCGCCGGGGAGCTGTTTTTT. Translated: CASSRRTGHFAGELFF.

The chain uses TRBV4-1 and TRBJ1-1; D may be TRBD1 (6 bases). Germline CDR1 MGHRA, CDR2 YSYEKL. The CDR3 covers 16 residues. V was clipped by 7 bases and J by 7 bases, with 25 bases between them. Written as DNA, the CDR3 is TGCGCCAGCACCGCAAGGGGGGGCTCCGGGCCCCATGAAGCTTTCTTT. This sequence encodes CASTARGGSGPHEAFF.

The gene calls are TRBV3-1 (or the pseudogene TRBV3-2) and TRBJ1-5, with D maybe TRBD1 (6 bases). The CDR3 length is 13 residues. V dropped 4 bases and J dropped 10 bases, with 14 bases sitting between them. From germline, CDR1 is LGHDT and CDR2 YNNKEL (reference sequence). CDR3 in DNA: TGTGCCAGCAGCCCACGGGACACCCACCCCCAGCATTTT. This codes for CASSPRDTHPQHF.

The rearrangement links TRBV9 to TRBJ1-2, with TRBD1 matching 9 bases. The CDR3 has 16 residues. J was trimmed by 2 bases and V by 4 bases; bases with no gene match: 9. Germline lookup yields CDR1 SGDLS and CDR2 YYNGEE. Here the CDR3 reads CASSHSRDRGNYGYTF. CDR3 nucleotide sequence: TGTGCCAGCAGCCACTCCCGAGACAGGGGGAACTATGGCTACACCTTC.

The chain combines TRBV7-9 with TRBJ2-7; maybe TRBD1 (6 bases). The ends were cut back, 2 bases at V and 0 bases at J, with 11 bases in the middle. The germline V gene encodes CDR1 SEHNR and CDR2 FQNEAQ (reference sequence). The length of the CDR3 is 15 residues. The CDR3 protein is CASSLSQGISYEQYF. In nucleotides, the CDR3 is TGTGCCAGCAGCTTATCACAGGGTATCTCCTACGAGCAGTACTTC.

This clone was detected only a few times. The chain links TRBV2 to TRBJ2-3; 7 bases are a match to TRBD2. This CDR3 is 12 amino acids long. Unmatched junction bases numbered 4, after V lost 4 bases and J lost 9 bases. Germline CDR1 and CDR2: SNHLY and FYNNEI. The CDR3 DNA follows: TGTGCCAGCAGTGCTACTAGCGACACGCAGTATTTT. Protein sequence: CASSATSDTQYF.

The chain combines TRBV7-2 with TRBJ1-3; no clear D. Trimming took off 3 bases at V and 0 bases at J, with 6 bases between the two ends. The CDR3 totals 14 residues. Germline values: CDR1 SGHTA, CDR2 FQGNSA. CDR3 sequence (DNA): TGTGCCAGCAGCTTCACTTACTCTGGAAACACCATATATTTT. Protein sequence: CASSFTYSGNTIYF.

The rearrangement uses TRBV11-2 and TRBJ2-1; 8 bases map to TRBD2. CDR3 length: 17 residues. CDR1 and CDR2 from the germline V gene are SGHAT and FQNNGV. V was clipped by 3 bases and J by 5 bases; unmatched bases: 12. In DNA, the CDR3 is TGTGCCAGCAGCTTGGTCCCCGGGACTAGGGGGAACAATGAGCAGTTCTTC. Amino acid sequence: CASSLVPGTRGNNEQFF.

In its sample, this clone was seen a few times. The J gene is TRBJ1-6, the V gene TRBV20-1; the D is unclear. The germline V gene has CDR1 DFQATT and CDR2 SNEGSKA (reference sequence). Trimming removed 3 bases at V and 14 bases at J, with 17 bases between. The CDR3 is 13 residues long. In DNA form, the CDR3 reads TGCAGTGCTAGTGTCCCAGGCTCACCAGCCCTCCACTTT. As protein: CSASVPGSPALHF.

This clone showed up just once. The chain recombines TRBV11-2 with TRBJ1-1; D is unclear. Between the trimmed V and J ends, which lost 3 bases and 0 bases, there was a span of 17 bases. Per germline, CDR1 SGHAT and CDR2 FQNNGV. This CDR3 has 17 residues. For the CDR3, the DNA is TGTGCCAGCAGCTTGATTCGGGGTCCCTCAATGAACACTGAAGCTTTCTTT. This translates into CASSLIRGPSMNTEAFF. The variable domain in full, completed from reference TRBV11-2 and TRBJ1-1, reads EAGVAQSPRYKIIEKRQSVAFWCNPISGHATLYWYQQILGQGPKLLIQFQNNGVVDDSQLPKDRFSAERLKGVDSTLKIQPAKLEDSAVYLCASSLIRGPSMNTEAFFGQGTRLTVV.

The chain recombines TRBV19 with TRBJ2-5; D gene uncertain. The germline CDR1 and CDR2 sequences are LNHDA and SQIVND (reference sequence). V shed 1 base and J shed 5 bases, with 5 bases lying between them. The CDR3 contains 12 residues. For the CDR3, the DNA is TGTGCCAGTAGTATAGGGAGCGAGACCCAGTACTTC. This gives the protein CASSIGSETQYF.

This clone was seen a few times. V usage is TRBV7-9 and J usage is TRBJ2-7, with 13 bases lining up with TRBD2. The CDR3 contains 16 residues. V shed 0 bases and J 6 bases; nucleotides not matched to a gene: 5. Germline V CDR1 and CDR2: SEHNR, FQNEAQ (reference sequence). The CDR3 DNA is TGTGCCAGCAGCTTAGCGATCGGACTAGCGGGAGCCGAGCAGTACTTC. Encoded protein: CASSLAIGLAGAEQYF.